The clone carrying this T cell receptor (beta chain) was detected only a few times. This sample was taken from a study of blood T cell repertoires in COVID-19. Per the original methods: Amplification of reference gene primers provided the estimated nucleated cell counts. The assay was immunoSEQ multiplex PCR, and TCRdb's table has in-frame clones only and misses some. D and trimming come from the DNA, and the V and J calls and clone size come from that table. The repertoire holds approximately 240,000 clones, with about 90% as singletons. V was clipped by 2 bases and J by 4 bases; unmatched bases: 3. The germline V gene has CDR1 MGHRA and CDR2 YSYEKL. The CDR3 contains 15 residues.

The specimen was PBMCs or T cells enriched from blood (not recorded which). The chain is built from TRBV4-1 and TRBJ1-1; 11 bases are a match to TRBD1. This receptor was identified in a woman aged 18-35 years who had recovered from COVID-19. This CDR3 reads CASSQHGTGGTEAFF. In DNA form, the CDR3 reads TGCGCCAGCAGCCAACATGGGACAGGGGGCACTGAAGCTTTCTTT.